This T cell receptor beta chain is from a study of blood T cell repertoires in COVID-19. Study overall: Sites in the United States, Italy and Spain provided acute and convalescent COVID-19 samples.

Participant reports of clinical history set cohort assignment. In the source study's methods: Reference gene primer amplification in the assay estimated nucleated cell counts. TCRdb keeps only in-frame clones here, not all; method: immunoSEQ multiplex PCR. Clonal size and the V and J genes are those of that table, whereas D and trimming came from the DNA. The data show about 160,000 clones, with more than 75% seen just once and 5% to 6% held by the top ten. V was pared by 2 bases and J by 0 bases, with 12 bases between. Per germline, CDR1 MNHEY and CDR2 SMNVEV (reference sequence). The CDR3 contains 16 residues.

Sequencing input: PBMCs or T cells enriched from blood (not recorded which). The chain has TRBV27 and TRBJ2-3; D not certain. The source is a man between 35 and 55 years old who had recovered from COVID-19. CDR3 residues: CASSLELVTSTDTQYF. The DNA of the CDR3 is TGTGCCAGCAGTTTAGAACTCGTCACTAGCACAGATACGCAGTATTTT.